This T cell receptor (beta chain) was captured in a study of cytomegalovirus exposure and HLA in healthy donors. Study context: Previous work identified roughly 120 million unique TCR beta sequences from around 200 million T cells. Falling in the Caucasian-associated ancestry cluster were about four fifths of 398 genotyped donors. Findings and limits, study-wide: A missense DCLRE1C variant was associated with V- and J-gene trimming of TCR beta chains in a later analysis, and an independent cohort replicated the association. The number of N-insertions in an Asian-associated ancestry cluster was reportedly below the approximately 690-donor mean in a later analysis.

Germline V CDR1 and CDR2: SGHDT, YYEEEE. CDR3 length: 15 residues. V was pared by 4 bases and J by 5 bases, with 4 bases of the junction left unmatched. As for this clone: Antigen: not known.

A multiplex PCR was run with 60 Vbeta primers and 13 Jbeta primers. Method: immunoSEQ multiplex PCR; TCRdb's copy keeps in-frame clones and lacks some. The sample yields hundreds of thousands of clones, roughly 85% seen once. The V gene is TRBV5-6, the J gene TRBJ2-7, with 15 nucleotides matching TRBD2. The source is a male donor in good health and CMV-seronegative. The sequencing input was PBMCs. The CDR3 region has the DNA TGTGCCAGCAGCACATGGACTAGCGGGAGGGACGAGCAGTACTTC. Encoded protein: CASSTWTSGRDEQYF.